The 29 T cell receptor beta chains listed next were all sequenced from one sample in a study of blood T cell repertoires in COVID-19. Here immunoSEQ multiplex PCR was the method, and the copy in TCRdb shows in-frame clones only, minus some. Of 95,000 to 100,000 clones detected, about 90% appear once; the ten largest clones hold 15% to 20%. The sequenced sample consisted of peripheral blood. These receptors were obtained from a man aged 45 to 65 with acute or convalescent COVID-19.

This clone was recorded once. DNA of the CDR3: TGTGCCAGCAGCGAACCGACAGGGATTGGCTACACCTTC. The encoded protein is CASSEPTGIGYTF. The V and J genes are TRBV7-2 and TRBJ1-2; TRBD1 matches at 7 bases. Losses at the gene ends were 5 bases for V and 7 bases for J; bases not matched to a gene: 7. The CDR3 has 13 residues. In germline, CDR1 is SGHTA, CDR2 FQGNSA.

CDR3: CASSSSAGGQETQYF. CDR3 in DNA: TGTGCCAGCAGCTCCTCAGCGGGGGGGCAAGAGACCCAGTACTTC. The rearrangement uses TRBV7-7 and TRBJ2-5; TRBD2 aligns across 10 bases. This CDR3 is built from 15 residues. Germline CDR1 and CDR2: SSHAT and FNYEAQ (reference sequence). Losses at the gene ends were 4 bases for V and 2 bases for J; bases not matched to a gene: 4.

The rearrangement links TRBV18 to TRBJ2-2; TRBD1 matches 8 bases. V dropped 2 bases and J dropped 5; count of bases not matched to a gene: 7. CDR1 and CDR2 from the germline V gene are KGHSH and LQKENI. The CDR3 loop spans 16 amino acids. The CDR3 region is CASSPKAGGTTGELFF. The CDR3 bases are TGTGCCAGCTCACCAAAGGCAGGGGGCACGACCGGGGAGCTGTTTTTT.

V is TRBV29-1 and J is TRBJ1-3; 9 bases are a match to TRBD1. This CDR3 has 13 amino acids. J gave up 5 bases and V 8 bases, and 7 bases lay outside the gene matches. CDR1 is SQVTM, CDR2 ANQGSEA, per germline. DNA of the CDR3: TGCAGCCTTCAGGGACAGGGAAGAAACACCATATATTTT. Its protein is CSLQGQGRNTIYF. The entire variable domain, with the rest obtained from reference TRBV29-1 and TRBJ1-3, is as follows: SAVISQKPSRDICQRGTSLTIQCQVDSQVTMMFWYRQQPGQSLTLIATANQGSEATYESGFVIDKFPISRPNLTFSTLTVSNMSPEDSSIYLCSLQGQGRNTIYFGEGSWLTVV.

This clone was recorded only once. CDR3 bases: TGTGCCAGCAGCCAAGTTGGGCAGGGGCGCTCCTACGAGCAGTACTTC. This encodes CASSQVGQGRSYEQYF. The chain recombines TRBV14 with TRBJ2-7, with a possible D match to TRBD1 (6 bases). V was trimmed by 1 base and J by 0 bases, leaving 13 bases between them. Germline CDR1 SGHDN, CDR2 FVKESK. The CDR3 runs 16 residues.

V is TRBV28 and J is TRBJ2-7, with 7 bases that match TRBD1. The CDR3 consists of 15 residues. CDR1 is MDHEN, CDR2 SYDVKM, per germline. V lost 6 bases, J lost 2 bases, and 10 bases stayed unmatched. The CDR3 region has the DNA TGTGCCAGCAGCCTAAGCTCGACAGGGACCTACGAGCAGTACTTC. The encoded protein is CASSLSSTGTYEQYF.

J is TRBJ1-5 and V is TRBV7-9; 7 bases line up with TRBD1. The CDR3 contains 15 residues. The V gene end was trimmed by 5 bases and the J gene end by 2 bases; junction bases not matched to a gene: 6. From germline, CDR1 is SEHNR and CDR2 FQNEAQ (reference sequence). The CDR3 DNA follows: TGTGCCAGCAGCCCGCAGGGGGGAGGCAATCAGCCCCAGCATTTT. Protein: CASSPQGGGNQPQHF.

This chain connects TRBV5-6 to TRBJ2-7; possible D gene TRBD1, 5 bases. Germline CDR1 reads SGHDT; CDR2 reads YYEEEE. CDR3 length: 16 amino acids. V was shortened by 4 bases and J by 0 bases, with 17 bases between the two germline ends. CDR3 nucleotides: TGTGCCAGCAGCCCTTGGACACTTCGTACCTCCTACGAGCAGTACTTC. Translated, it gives CASSPWTLRTSYEQYF.

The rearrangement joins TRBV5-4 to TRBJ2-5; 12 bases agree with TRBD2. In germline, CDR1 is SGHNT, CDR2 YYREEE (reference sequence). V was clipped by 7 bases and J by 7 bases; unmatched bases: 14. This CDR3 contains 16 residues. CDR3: CASSIRTSGTWGTQYF. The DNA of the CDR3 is TGTGCCAGCTCAATCCGGACTAGCGGGACATGGGGGACCCAGTACTTC.

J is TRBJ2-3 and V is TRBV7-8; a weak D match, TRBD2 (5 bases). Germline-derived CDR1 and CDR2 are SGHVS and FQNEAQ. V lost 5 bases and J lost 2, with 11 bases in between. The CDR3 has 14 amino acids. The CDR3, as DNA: TGTGCCAGCAGCGCCCCTAGCTTCACAGATACGCAGTATTTT. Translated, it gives CASSAPSFTDTQYF.

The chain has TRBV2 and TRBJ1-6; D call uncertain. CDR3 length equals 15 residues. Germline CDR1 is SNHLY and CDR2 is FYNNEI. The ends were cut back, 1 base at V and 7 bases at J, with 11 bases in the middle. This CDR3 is CASSEGGWYNSPLHF. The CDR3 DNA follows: TGTGCCAGCAGTGAAGGCGGGTGGTACAATTCACCCCTCCACTTT.

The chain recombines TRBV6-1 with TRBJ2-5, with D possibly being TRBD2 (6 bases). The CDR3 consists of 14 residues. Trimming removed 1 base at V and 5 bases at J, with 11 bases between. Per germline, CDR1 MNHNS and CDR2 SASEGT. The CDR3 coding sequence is TGTGCCAGCAGTGAAGGGACTACCGGGGAGACCCAGTACTTC. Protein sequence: CASSEGTTGETQYF.

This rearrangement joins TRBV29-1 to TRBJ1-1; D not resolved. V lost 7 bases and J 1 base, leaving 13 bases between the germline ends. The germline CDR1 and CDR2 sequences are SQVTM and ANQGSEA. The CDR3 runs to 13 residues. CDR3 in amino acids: CSANKNANTEAFF. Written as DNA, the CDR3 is TGCAGCGCCAACAAGAATGCGAACACTGAAGCTTTCTTT.

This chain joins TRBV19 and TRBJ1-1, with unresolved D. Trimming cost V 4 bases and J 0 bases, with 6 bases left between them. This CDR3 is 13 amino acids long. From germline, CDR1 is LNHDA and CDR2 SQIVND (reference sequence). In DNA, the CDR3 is TGTGCCAGTAGTACAACAGTGAACACTGAAGCTTTCTTT. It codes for CASSTTVNTEAFF.

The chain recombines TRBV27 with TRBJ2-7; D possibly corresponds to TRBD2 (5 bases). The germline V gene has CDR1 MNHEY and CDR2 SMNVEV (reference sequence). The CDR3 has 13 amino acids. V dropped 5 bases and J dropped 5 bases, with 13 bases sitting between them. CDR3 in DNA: TGTGCCAGCAGTCCGCCACCGGGGAACGAGCAGTACTTC. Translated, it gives CASSPPPGNEQYF.

This CDR3 is CASSLTGNYGYTF. CDR3 sequence (DNA): TGTGCCAGCAGCCTCACGGGGAACTATGGCTACACCTTC. The chain uses TRBV3-1 (or the pseudogene TRBV3-2) and TRBJ1-2; D is undetermined. Germline loops: CDR1 LGHDT, CDR2 YNNKEL (reference sequence). The CDR3 consists of 13 residues. Trimming took 4 bases from V and 2 from J, leaving 8 bases between them.

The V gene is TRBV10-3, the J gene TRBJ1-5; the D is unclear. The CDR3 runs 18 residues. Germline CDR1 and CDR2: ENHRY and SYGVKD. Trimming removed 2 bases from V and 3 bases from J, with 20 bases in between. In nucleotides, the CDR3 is TGTGCCATCAGTGAGGCGGTAGCTTCGAAGTCCCTCAATCAGCCCCAGCATTTT. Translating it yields CAISEAVASKSLNQPQHF.

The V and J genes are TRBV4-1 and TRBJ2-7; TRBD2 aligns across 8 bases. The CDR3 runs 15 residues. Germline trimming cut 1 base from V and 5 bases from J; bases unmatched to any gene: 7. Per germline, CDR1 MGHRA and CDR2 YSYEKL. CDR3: CASSQARSGGDEQYF. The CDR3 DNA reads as TGCGCCAGCAGCCAAGCCCGAAGCGGGGGCGACGAGCAGTACTTC.

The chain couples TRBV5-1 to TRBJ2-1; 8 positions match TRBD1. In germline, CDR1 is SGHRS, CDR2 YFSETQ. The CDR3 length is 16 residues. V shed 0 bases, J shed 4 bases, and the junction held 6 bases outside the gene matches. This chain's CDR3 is CASSLATGVGYNEQFF. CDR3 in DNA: TGCGCCAGCAGCTTGGCGACAGGGGTGGGTTACAATGAGCAGTTCTTC.

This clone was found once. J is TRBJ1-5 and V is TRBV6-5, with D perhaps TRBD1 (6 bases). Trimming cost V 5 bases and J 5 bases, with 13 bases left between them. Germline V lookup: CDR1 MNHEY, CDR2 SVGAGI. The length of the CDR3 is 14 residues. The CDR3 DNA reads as TGTGCCAGCAGTCCCAGGGACACACATCAGCCCCAGCATTTT. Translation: CASSPRDTHQPQHF.

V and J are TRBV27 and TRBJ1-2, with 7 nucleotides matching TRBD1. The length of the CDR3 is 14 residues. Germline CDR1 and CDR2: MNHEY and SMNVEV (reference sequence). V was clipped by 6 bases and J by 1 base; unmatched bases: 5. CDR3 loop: CASSRTGLNYGYTF. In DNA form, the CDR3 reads TGTGCCAGCAGCCGGACAGGCCTTAACTATGGCTACACCTTC.

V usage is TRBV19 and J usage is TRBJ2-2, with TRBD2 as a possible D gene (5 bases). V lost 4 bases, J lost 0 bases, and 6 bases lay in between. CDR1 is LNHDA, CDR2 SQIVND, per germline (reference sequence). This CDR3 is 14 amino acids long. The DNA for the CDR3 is TGTGCCAGTAGTACCGGGACGAACACCGGGGAGCTGTTTTTT. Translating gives CASSTGTNTGELFF.

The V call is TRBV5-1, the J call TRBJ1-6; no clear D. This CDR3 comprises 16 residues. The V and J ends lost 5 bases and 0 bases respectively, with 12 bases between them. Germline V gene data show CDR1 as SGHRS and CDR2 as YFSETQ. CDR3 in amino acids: CASSGAGSSYNSPLHF. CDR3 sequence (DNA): TGCGCCAGCAGTGGCGCCGGGAGCTCCTATAATTCACCCCTCCACTTT.

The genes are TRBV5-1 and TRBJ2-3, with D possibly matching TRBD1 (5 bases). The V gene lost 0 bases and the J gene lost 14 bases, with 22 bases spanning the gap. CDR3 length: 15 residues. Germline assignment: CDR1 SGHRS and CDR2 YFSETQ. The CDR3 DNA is TGCGCCAGCAGCTTGGAAATCAAGGACACCCTGGGGTTGTATTTT. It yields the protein CASSLEIKDTLGLYF.

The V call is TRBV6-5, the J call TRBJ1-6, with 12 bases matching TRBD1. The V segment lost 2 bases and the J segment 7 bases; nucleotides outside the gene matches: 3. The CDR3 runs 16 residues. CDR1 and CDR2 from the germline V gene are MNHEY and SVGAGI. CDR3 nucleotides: TGTGCCAGCAGTTACGGGACAGGGGGCGAGAATTCACCCCTCCACTTT. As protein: CASSYGTGGENSPLHF.

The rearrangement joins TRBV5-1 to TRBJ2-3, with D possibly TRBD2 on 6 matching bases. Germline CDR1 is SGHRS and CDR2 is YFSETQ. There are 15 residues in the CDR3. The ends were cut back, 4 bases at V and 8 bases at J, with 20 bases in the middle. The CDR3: CASSTRDLLIPTQYF. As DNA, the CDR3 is TGCGCCAGCAGCACCCGGGACTTGCTCATTCCTACGCAGTATTTT.

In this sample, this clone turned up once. The CDR3 loop reads CASRQTPGQGFTEAFF. The CDR3 DNA is TGTGCCAGTAGACAAACTCCGGGACAGGGGTTCACTGAAGCTTTCTTT. This rearrangement joins TRBV19 to TRBJ1-1; TRBD1 aligns across 10 bases. V trimming: 6 bases; J trimming: 4 bases; junction bases outside the gene matches: 11. The CDR3 has 16 amino acids. Germline V gene lookup returns CDR1 LNHDA and CDR2 SQIVND (reference sequence).

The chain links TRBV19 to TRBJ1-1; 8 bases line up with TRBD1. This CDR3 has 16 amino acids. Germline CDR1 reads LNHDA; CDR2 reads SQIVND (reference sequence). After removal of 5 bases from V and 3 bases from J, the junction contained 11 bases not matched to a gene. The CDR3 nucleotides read TGTGCCAGTAGTCGCCCCCGGACAGGGACGGACACTGAAGCTTTCTTT. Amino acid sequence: CASSRPRTGTDTEAFF.

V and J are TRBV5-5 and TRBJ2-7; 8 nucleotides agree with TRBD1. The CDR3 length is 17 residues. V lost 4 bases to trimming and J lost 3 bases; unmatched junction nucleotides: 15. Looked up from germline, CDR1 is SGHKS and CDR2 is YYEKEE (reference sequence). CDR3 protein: CASSRTGNGFIVYEQYF. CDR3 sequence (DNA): TGTGCCAGCAGCAGGACAGGGAATGGTTTCATTGTCTACGAGCAGTACTTC.